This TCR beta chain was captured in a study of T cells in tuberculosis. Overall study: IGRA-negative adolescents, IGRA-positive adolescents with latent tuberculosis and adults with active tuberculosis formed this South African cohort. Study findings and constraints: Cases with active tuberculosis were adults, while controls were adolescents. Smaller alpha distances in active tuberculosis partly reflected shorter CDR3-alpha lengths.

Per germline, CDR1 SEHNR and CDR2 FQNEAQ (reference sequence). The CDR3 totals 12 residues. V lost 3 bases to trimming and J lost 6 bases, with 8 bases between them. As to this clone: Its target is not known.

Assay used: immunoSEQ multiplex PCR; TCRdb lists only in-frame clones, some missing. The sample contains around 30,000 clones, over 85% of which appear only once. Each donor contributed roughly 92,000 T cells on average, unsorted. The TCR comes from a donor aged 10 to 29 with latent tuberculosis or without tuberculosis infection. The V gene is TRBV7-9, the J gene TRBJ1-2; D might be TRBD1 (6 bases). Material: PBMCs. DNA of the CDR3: TGTGCCAGCAGCTTTGGGGGCGATGGCTACACCTTC. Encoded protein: CASSFGGDGYTF.